Each of the 10 T cell receptor beta chains below was sequenced from the same sample in a study of blood T cell repertoires in COVID-19. This table comes from immunoSEQ multiplex PCR, and its TCRdb copy is limited to in-frame clones, with some not included. This sample has tens of thousands of clones; around 82% occur once, and the top ten carry 9.5% to 15%. Sequencing was done on a sample of peripheral blood. The receptors stem from a human donor in a cohort sampled during active COVID-19.

This clone was observed a single time. The chain links TRBV7-9 to TRBJ2-1, with a weak D call TRBD2 (5 bases). CDR3 size: 16 residues. Trimming cost V 3 bases and J 2 bases, with 14 bases left between them. CDR1 SEHNR and CDR2 FQNEAQ come from the germline V gene (reference sequence). The CDR3 DNA follows: TGTGCCAGCAGCTTGGACCTAGCCATTACCTACAATGAGCAGTTCTTC. This codes for CASSLDLAITYNEQFF.

Note on this clone: The same CDR3 also results from other DNA sequences found in this sample. The rearrangement links TRBV11-2 to TRBJ1-5; D may be TRBD1 (6 bases). The V and J ends lost 1 base and 3 bases respectively, with 10 bases between them. The CDR3 totals 15 residues. CDR1 SGHAT and CDR2 FQNNGV come from the germline V gene. The CDR3 here is CASSLGPGDNQPQHF. The CDR3 nucleotides read TGTGCCAGCAGCTTAGGTCCAGGGGACAATCAGCCCCAGCATTTT.

The chain recombines TRBV5-1 with TRBJ1-2, with no clear D. Germline V lookup: CDR1 SGHRS, CDR2 YFSETQ. CDR3 length: 16 amino acids. The germline V and J ends were trimmed by 3 bases and 0 bases, with 15 bases remaining between them. The CDR3 region has the DNA TGCGCCAGCAGCTCATCCGGGAGCCAGACTAACTATGGCTACACCTTC. Amino acids: CASSSSGSQTNYGYTF.

V and J are TRBV19 and TRBJ1-1, with a possible D match to TRBD1 (6 bases). CDR1 and CDR2 (germline): LNHDA, SQIVND (reference sequence). The CDR3 is 15 residues long. Trimming removed 2 bases from V and 10 bases from J, with 20 bases in between. CDR3 sequence (DNA): TGTGCCAGTAGTATACAACAGACAACAGGGTCTGGAGCTTTCTTT. Encoded protein: CASSIQQTTGSGAFF.

The chain is built from TRBV29-1 and TRBJ2-4, with TRBD2 as a possible D gene (6 bases). CDR3 length: 13 amino acids. Germline CDR1 and CDR2: SQVTM and ANQGSEA. CDR3: CSPLWAGGNIQYF. The CDR3 DNA follows: TGCAGTCCCCTATGGGCCGGGGGAAACATTCAGTACTTC. The full variable domain, its missing parts supplied by reference TRBV29-1 and TRBJ2-4, is SAVISQKPSRDICQRGTSLTIQCQVDSQVTMMFWYRQQPGQSLTLIATANQGSEATYESGFVIDKFPISRPNLTFSTLTVSNMSPEDSSIYLCSPLWAGGNIQYFGAGTRLSVL.

This rearrangement joins TRBV11-1 to TRBJ1-1, with 8 bases matching TRBD1. V gave up 4 bases and J gave up 10 bases; unmatched junction bases: 11. The CDR3 consists of 14 residues. Germline V CDR1 and CDR2: SGHAT, FQDESV (reference sequence). This CDR3 reads CASSSGTGRVGAFF. The CDR3 DNA sequence: TGTGCCAGCAGCTCGGGGACAGGACGAGTCGGAGCTTTCTTT.

The chain couples TRBV7-2 to TRBJ2-2; D is possibly TRBD1 (6 bases). The CDR3 covers 15 residues. Trimming cost V 6 bases and J 8 bases, with 19 bases left between them. Germline-derived CDR1 and CDR2 are SGHTA and FQGNSA. The CDR3 loop reads CASSLPTGPRGELFF. CDR3 DNA: TGTGCCAGCAGTTTACCTACAGGGCCTAGAGGGGAGCTGTTTTTT.

A single count supports this clone. The gene calls are TRBV30 and TRBJ2-6; 7 bases align to TRBD1. Germline V gene data show CDR1 as GTSNPN and CDR2 as SVGIG (reference sequence). Trimming removed 1 base from V and 0 bases from J; junction bases left unmatched: 6. The CDR3 is 17 amino acids. The CDR3 sequence: CAWSGQGLVSGANVLTF. DNA for the CDR3: TGTGCCTGGAGTGGACAGGGCCTCGTCTCTGGGGCCAACGTCCTGACTTTC.

The V call is TRBV11-3, the J call TRBJ2-2; 9 bases fit TRBD2. Per the germline V gene, CDR1 is SGHNT and CDR2 is YENEEA. CDR3 length: 16 residues. V was clipped by 5 bases and J by 0 bases; unmatched bases: 4. The CDR3 DNA sequence: TGTGCCAGCAGCCCTTTAGCGGGAGCGAACACCGGGGAGCTGTTTTTT. Protein: CASSPLAGANTGELFF.

This sequence joins TRBV19 and TRBJ1-1; tentative D call: TRBD1 (5 bases). V lost 1 base and J lost 1, with 10 bases in between. Germline V gene data show CDR1 as LNHDA and CDR2 as SQIVND (reference sequence). CDR3 size: 15 residues. In DNA form, the CDR3 reads TGTGCCAGTAGTATAGTGGCCAGGGCGAACACTGAAGCTTTCTTT. Protein product: CASSIVARANTEAFF.